These 19 T cell receptor beta chains share one sample of origin, sequenced in a study of cytotoxic CD8 clonotypes in ibrutinib-treated CLL (dated by TCRdb to the early 2020s). The method was the immunoSEQ multiplex PCR assay. Held by TCRdb, this immuneACCESS table contains in-frame sequences only and omits some clones. Under half of the omission traces to an unresolved V gene where checked; the cause of the rest is unknown. The sample yields 150,000 to 200,000 clones; 88% were counted once. The ten biggest clones cover around 2.7% of the sample. The sample's time point label, decoded: progressive disease on ibrutinib. Source: PBMCs, taken at disease progression, from a patient treated with ibrutinib. The origin of the receptors is a human donor with chronic lymphocytic leukemia.

V is TRBV5-1 and J is TRBJ2-1; 7 bases map to TRBD2. In germline, CDR1 is SGHRS, CDR2 YFSETQ. The length of the CDR3 is 17 residues. With V trimmed by 3 bases and J by 2 bases, 11 bases remained unmatched. CDR3: CASSSSRAGFTYNEQFF. The CDR3 nucleotides are TGCGCCAGCAGCTCATCACGAGCGGGATTCACCTACAATGAGCAGTTCTTC.

The gene calls are TRBV2 and TRBJ1-1; D remains unclear. The CDR3 runs 16 residues. Germline CDR1 and CDR2: SNHLY and FYNNEI. Deletions cut 2 bases from V and 4 bases from J, with 17 bases between. The CDR3 region is CASSEYPQAWGTEAFF. DNA for the CDR3: TGTGCCAGCAGTGAATACCCCCAAGCTTGGGGCACTGAAGCTTTCTTT.

This clone was seen only a few times. This rearrangement joins TRBV4-1 to TRBJ1-1, with 7 bases identical to TRBD1. This CDR3 region has 15 residues. Germline assignment: CDR1 MGHRA and CDR2 YSYEKL. Trimming at V came to 4 bases and at J to 4 bases, leaving 9 bases not matched to a gene. CDR3: CASSPDRVGITEAFF. The CDR3 DNA sequence: TGCGCCAGCAGCCCCGACAGGGTCGGCATCACTGAAGCTTTCTTT.

J is TRBJ2-4 and V is TRBV7-3; 11 bases are shared with TRBD2. The CDR3 loop spans 16 amino acids. Trimming took 5 bases from V and 7 from J; bases not matched to a gene: 10. CDR1 SGHTA and CDR2 FQGTGA come from the germline V gene. CDR3 DNA sequence: TGTGCCAGCAGCCCCATAGCGGGAGGGGGGACGAACATTCAGTACTTC. Amino acids: CASSPIAGGGTNIQYF.

V usage is TRBV4-1 and J usage is TRBJ1-5; D not certain. V was trimmed by 4 bases and J by 8 bases, leaving 15 bases between them. The CDR3 totals 14 residues. Per the germline V gene, CDR1 is MGHRA and CDR2 is YSYEKL. DNA for the CDR3: TGCGCCAGCAGCCGCGAGGGTCGCGTGGAGCCCCAGCATTTT. It specifies CASSREGRVEPQHF.

The chain uses TRBV27 and TRBJ2-1, with 9 positions matching TRBD2. The trim removed 6 bases at V and 4 bases at J, leaving 4 bases unmatched. There are 14 residues in the CDR3. Germline values: CDR1 MNHEY, CDR2 SMNVEV (reference sequence). CDR3 residues: CASRGTSSYNEQFF. The CDR3 bases are TGTGCCAGCAGGGGGACTAGCAGTTACAATGAGCAGTTCTTC.

The chain is built from TRBV7-2 and TRBJ2-5; D uncertain. Trimming cost V 2 bases and J 4 bases, with 2 bases left between them. This CDR3 contains 11 residues. Germline assignment: CDR1 SGHTA and CDR2 FQGNSA. The CDR3 is CASSLSETQYF. DNA of the CDR3: TGTGCCAGCAGCTTATCAGAGACCCAGTACTTC.

The V and J genes are TRBV6-1 and TRBJ1-5; no definite D call. In germline, CDR1 is MNHNS, CDR2 SASEGT. There are 13 residues in the CDR3. V lost 4 bases and J 5 bases, leaving 9 bases between the germline ends. The CDR3, as DNA: TGTGCCAGCAGTGGACCCTTATATCAGCCCCAGCATTTT. Its protein product is CASSGPLYQPQHF.

The genes are TRBV19 and TRBJ2-1; D unclear. The CDR3 sequence is 14 residues long. V was shortened by 6 bases and J by 5 bases, with 14 bases between the two germline ends. Per germline, CDR1 LNHDA and CDR2 SQIVND (reference sequence). CDR3 amino acids: CASRIRPGNNEQFF. The CDR3 region has the DNA TGTGCCAGTAGGATCCGGCCTGGCAACAATGAGCAGTTCTTC.

The chain is built from TRBV7-7 and TRBJ2-1; D is ambiguous. The germline V gene has CDR1 SSHAT and CDR2 FNYEAQ (reference sequence). Trimming left V 6 bases short and J 10 bases short, with 13 bases between. The CDR3 length is 12 residues. The CDR3, as DNA: TGTGCCAGCAGGAATAAGGTTGGAGAGCAGTTCTTC. Translated: CASRNKVGEQFF.

The V call is TRBV7-2, the J call TRBJ2-3; D is possibly TRBD2 (5 bases). V was cut by 1 base and J by 0 bases, with 11 bases left in between. Germline CDR1 SGHTA, CDR2 FQGNSA. The CDR3 length is 16 residues. CDR3 nucleotide sequence: TGTGCCAGCAGCTTAGATGAGGGAGCCAGCACAGATACGCAGTATTTT. It is translated as CASSLDEGASTDTQYF. Complete variable domain (other parts from reference TRBV7-2 and TRBJ2-3): GAGVSQSPSNKVTEKGKDVELRCDPISGHTALYWYRQSLGQGLEFLIYFQGNSAPDKSGLPSDRFSAERTGGSVSTLTIQRTQQEDSAVYLCASSLDEGASTDTQYFGPGTRLTVL.

The chain combines TRBV19 with TRBJ1-1, with TRBD1 matching 12 bases. Trimming cost V 9 bases and J 5 bases; bases outside gene matches: 16. The CDR3 is 17 amino acids. CDR1 is LNHDA, CDR2 SQIVND, per germline (reference sequence). Here the CDR3 DNA reads TGTGCCAGCCAAGGGTTCGGGACAGGGGGCTGGGATACTGAAGCTTTCTTT. Its translation: CASQGFGTGGWDTEAFF.

The chain is built from TRBV7-2 and TRBJ2-2; D uncertain. Trimming stripped 5 bases from V and 0 bases from J, with 13 bases between. The CDR3 is 16 amino acids. Per germline, CDR1 SGHTA and CDR2 FQGNSA. CDR3 nucleotide sequence: TGTGCCAGCAGCGCTCTCCCAGCGACGAACACCGGGGAGCTGTTTTTT. The encoded protein is CASSALPATNTGELFF.

The CDR3 DNA reads TGTGCCAGTAGTACGAGGGACAGTATTTACGAGCAGTACTTC. Translated, it gives CASSTRDSIYEQYF. The V gene is TRBV19, the J gene TRBJ2-7; TRBD1 matches 7 bases. The germline CDR1 and CDR2 sequences are LNHDA and SQIVND (reference sequence). This CDR3 spans 14 amino acids. V was clipped by 4 bases and J by 4 bases; unmatched bases: 7. The entire variable domain, with the rest obtained from reference TRBV19 and TRBJ2-7, is as follows: DGGITQSPKYLFRKEGQNVTLSCEQNLNHDAMYWYRQDPGQGLRLIYYSQIVNDFQKGDIAEGYSVSREKKESFPLTVTSAQKNPTAFYLCASSTRDSIYEQYFGPGTRLTVT.

The genes are TRBV5-1 and TRBJ2-7, with 7 nucleotides matching TRBD2. The ends lost 4 bases at V and 1 base at J; junction bases unmatched: 5. There are 14 residues in the CDR3. Germline V lookup: CDR1 SGHRS, CDR2 YFSETQ. In nucleotides, the CDR3 is TGCGCCAGCAGCCTTAGACTAGCTTCCTACGAGCAGTACTTC. Amino acid sequence: CASSLRLASYEQYF.

V usage is TRBV7-8 and J usage is TRBJ1-3; TRBD1 aligns across 9 bases. The germline V gene has CDR1 SGHVS and CDR2 FQNEAQ. The CDR3 extends over 18 amino acids. V was clipped by 3 bases and J by 0 bases; unmatched bases: 9. CDR3 DNA sequence: TGTGCCAGCAGCTTCAAGGGACAGGGAATAAGCTCTGGAAACACCATATATTTT. Translation: CASSFKGQGISSGNTIYF.

The rearrangement links TRBV6-5 to TRBJ1-1; D not resolved. V lost 6 bases to trimming and J lost 5 bases, with 13 bases between them. This CDR3 is built from 13 residues. Germline V gene data show CDR1 as MNHEY and CDR2 as SVGAGI. DNA of the CDR3: TGTGCCAGCAGCCGGACCCCTCGAACTGAAGCTTTCTTT. Protein product: CASSRTPRTEAFF.

The rearrangement links TRBV19 to TRBJ2-1; perhaps TRBD1 as D (5 bases). V lost 7 bases, J lost 4 bases, and 14 bases lay in between. CDR1 and CDR2 from the germline V gene are LNHDA and SQIVND (reference sequence). This CDR3 spans 14 amino acids. The CDR3 DNA sequence: TGTGCCAGTAAACGTTTAGACAGTTACAATGAGCAGTTCTTC. It encodes CASKRLDSYNEQFF. Full variable domain (outside the CDR3, taken from reference TRBV19 and TRBJ2-1): DGGITQSPKYLFRKEGQNVTLSCEQNLNHDAMYWYRQDPGQGLRLIYYSQIVNDFQKGDIAEGYSVSREKKESFPLTVTSAQKNPTAFYLCASKRLDSYNEQFFGPGTRLTVL.

V usage is TRBV6-5 and J usage is TRBJ2-2, with TRBD1 as a possible D gene (5 bases). V gave up 0 bases and J gave up 0 bases, with 5 bases separating them. This CDR3 comprises 15 residues. Germline lookup yields CDR1 MNHEY and CDR2 SVGAGI. The CDR3 protein is CASSYSDTNTGELFF. DNA of the CDR3: TGTGCCAGCAGTTACTCGGACACGAACACCGGGGAGCTGTTTTTT.